The 32 T cell receptor beta chains below come from one sample, sequenced in a study of shared clonotypes between healthy human individuals. Here immunoSEQ multiplex PCR was the method, and the copy in TCRdb shows in-frame clones only, minus some. The sample shows approximately 2.5 million clones, more than 80% of them seen only once. The sequencing input was naive CD4+ T cells sorted from blood. Described subset: CD45RA+ positively selected. These TCRs come from a man between 18 and 35 years old in good health.

This clone was detected once. The chain has TRBV27 and TRBJ1-2; 8 nucleotides agree with TRBD1. With 6 bases clipped from V and 8 bases from J, the junction kept 17 bases outside the gene matches. Germline V gene data show CDR1 as MNHEY and CDR2 as SMNVEV (reference sequence). The CDR3 runs 16 residues. CDR3 DNA: TGTGCCAGCAGGAAATCGGGGACAGGTCACTTGGGCGGCTACACCTTC. Its translation: CASRKSGTGHLGGYTF.

This clone was recorded only once. The chain combines TRBV25-1 with TRBJ2-2; D is undetermined. The CDR3 is 16 residues long. Between the trimmed V and J ends, which lost 3 bases and 0 bases, there was a span of 11 bases. Germline V gene sequence: CDR1 MGHDK, CDR2 SYGVNS. The CDR3 protein is CASSEGTNTNTGELFF. CDR3 DNA sequence: TGTGCCAGCAGTGAGGGCACCAACACGAACACCGGGGAGCTGTTTTTT.

The chain recombines TRBV4-3 with TRBJ2-3; the D is unclear. The CDR3 has 15 residues. Trimming removed 0 bases from V and 3 bases from J, with 10 bases in between. From germline, CDR1 is LGHNA and CDR2 YSLEER. The CDR3 DNA follows: TGCGCCAGCAGCCAAGATAGGAGTCCGACAGATACGCAGTATTTT. Translating gives CASSQDRSPTDTQYF.

In regard to this clone: The same CDR3 also results from other DNA sequences found in this sample. The rearrangement uses TRBV7-2 and TRBJ1-4; no reliable D call. The CDR3 sequence is 14 residues long. V shed 4 bases and J shed 0 bases, with 6 bases lying between them. The germline V gene encodes CDR1 SGHTA and CDR2 FQGNSA. CDR3 sequence (DNA): TGTGCCAGCAGCTCGGGGACAACTAATGAAAAACTGTTTTTT. Translated, it gives CASSSGTTNEKLFF. The full variable domain, rest sourced from reference TRBV7-2 and TRBJ1-4, is GAGVSQSPSNKVTEKGKDVELRCDPISGHTALYWYRQSLGQGLEFLIYFQGNSAPDKSGLPSDRFSAERTGGSVSTLTIQRTQQEDSAVYLCASSSGTTNEKLFFGSGTQLSVL.

The rearrangement links TRBV20-1 to TRBJ2-5; D possibly corresponds to TRBD2 (5 bases). Germline assignment: CDR1 DFQATT and CDR2 SNEGSKA (reference sequence). Deletions cut 3 bases from V and 7 bases from J, with 9 bases between. This CDR3 has 11 residues. DNA for the CDR3: TGCAGTGCTAGTATCGAGGGGACCCAGTACTTC. Protein: CSASIEGTQYF.

The rearrangement uses TRBV5-1 and TRBJ1-6, with TRBD1 as a possible D gene (5 bases). Germline assignment: CDR1 SGHRS and CDR2 YFSETQ. V was shortened by 4 bases and J by 9 bases, with 17 bases between the two germline ends. The CDR3 covers 15 residues. The CDR3 DNA reads TGCGCCAGCAGCGAGGTCCCCAGCCAGGGTTCACCCCTCCACTTT. Translated: CASSEVPSQGSPLHF.

The genes are TRBV29-1 and TRBJ2-2, with D unclear. This CDR3 is built from 14 residues. Germline assignment: CDR1 SQVTM and CDR2 ANQGSEA. Trimming pared 4 bases from V and 0 bases from J, leaving 9 bases between. The CDR3 spells CSVGNRANTGELFF. The CDR3 DNA reads as TGCAGCGTTGGTAACCGGGCGAACACCGGGGAGCTGTTTTTT.

The chain combines TRBV7-9 with TRBJ2-1; TRBD2 might be the D (6 bases). CDR3 length: 15 amino acids. The germline V and J ends were trimmed by 5 bases and 3 bases, with 14 bases remaining between them. CDR1 and CDR2 (germline): SEHNR, FQNEAQ (reference sequence). This chain's CDR3 is CASSLRDSYYNEQFF. The CDR3 coding sequence is TGTGCCAGCAGCCTCCGGGACTCGTACTACAATGAGCAGTTCTTC.

V usage is TRBV29-1 and J usage is TRBJ2-1; 9 bases agree with TRBD1. V trimming: 1 base; J trimming: 4 bases; junction bases outside the gene matches: 8. The CDR3 loop spans 16 amino acids. The germline gives CDR1 SQVTM, CDR2 ANQGSEA. The CDR3 DNA follows: TGCAGCGTTGAAGGGCACGGACAGGGGCTTTACAATGAGCAGTTCTTC. Protein: CSVEGHGQGLYNEQFF.

The gene calls are TRBV4-3 and TRBJ2-3; 10 positions agree with TRBD2. Germline V CDR1 and CDR2: LGHNA, YSLEER. V lost 1 base, J lost 3 bases, and 7 bases stayed unmatched. CDR3 length: 17 amino acids. The CDR3 nucleotides are TGCGCCAGCAGCCAAGTAGCTAGCGGGAGTTTTACAGATACGCAGTATTTT. Translated, it gives CASSQVASGSFTDTQYF.

Of note for this clone: Other nucleotide sequences from this sample produce the same CDR3. The gene calls are TRBV5-4 and TRBJ1-5; the D is unclear. CDR1 and CDR2 (germline): SGHNT, YYREEE (reference sequence). The V and J ends lost 2 bases and 7 bases respectively, with 10 bases between them. CDR3 length: 13 residues. In DNA, the CDR3 is TGTGCCAGCAGCTTCGGAGAAGGACAGCCCCAGCATTTT. It translates to CASSFGEGQPQHF.

This chain joins TRBV5-1 and TRBJ1-6; D call uncertain. CDR3 length equals 17 residues. Germline V gene lookup returns CDR1 SGHRS and CDR2 YFSETQ. Trimming cost V 1 base and J 2 bases, with 13 bases left between them. As DNA, the CDR3 is TGCGCCAGCAGCTTGTTCCTTCCCGACGCCTATAATTCACCCCTCCACTTT. It specifies CASSLFLPDAYNSPLHF.

The rearrangement joins TRBV27 to TRBJ1-3, with D hard to call. This CDR3 is 15 amino acids long. The germline gives CDR1 MNHEY, CDR2 SMNVEV (reference sequence). The V end was cut by 3 bases, the J end by 0 bases, with 9 bases between. The CDR3 region has the DNA TGTGCCAGCAGTTTCACGGGCCTCTCTGGAAACACCATATATTTT. Translated, it gives CASSFTGLSGNTIYF.

The V and J genes are TRBV10-1 and TRBJ1-1, with 9 nucleotides matching TRBD1. The V segment lost 6 bases and the J segment 12 bases; nucleotides outside the gene matches: 11. Germline V lookup: CDR1 WNHNN, CDR2 SYGVQD (reference sequence). The CDR3 covers 13 residues. CDR3 nucleotide sequence: TGCGCCAGCAGCTCGATGGGGACAGGGTTATCTTTCTTT. Encoded protein: CASSSMGTGLSFF.

V is TRBV21-1 and J is TRBJ2-1; no check of the table's D call, TRBD2, against the DNA was made. TRBV21-1 is classified as a pseudogene. This CDR3 is 18 amino acids long. CDR3 region: CASSKAPAAGELYNEQFF. In nucleotides, the CDR3 is TGTGCCAGCAGCAAAGCGCCTGCGGCGGGGGAGTTATACAATGAGCAGTTCTTC.

This clone was found a few times. The genes are TRBV30 and TRBJ1-5, with a tentative D call TRBD1 (5 bases). This CDR3 region has 14 residues. In germline, CDR1 is GTSNPN, CDR2 SVGIG (reference sequence). Deletions cut 4 bases from V and 2 bases from J, with 12 bases between. The CDR3 is CAWTPWGGNQPQHF. In DNA form, the CDR3 reads TGTGCCTGGACCCCGTGGGGGGGCAATCAGCCCCAGCATTTT.

The CDR3 bases are TGCGCCAGCAGCCAGACAGGGGACACCGGGGAGCTGTTTTTT. This gives the protein CASSQTGDTGELFF. The rearrangement links TRBV5-1 to TRBJ2-2; 8 nucleotides match TRBD1. The V gene's germline CDR1 is SGHRS and CDR2 YFSETQ. The CDR3 has 14 residues. Unmatched junction bases numbered 2, after V lost 4 bases and J lost 3 bases.

The V and J genes are TRBV28 and TRBJ1-6; no definite D call. Looked up from germline, CDR1 is MDHEN and CDR2 is SYDVKM. The CDR3 has 14 residues. V lost 2 bases and J 7 bases, leaving 9 bases between the germline ends. CDR3 coding DNA: TGTGCCAGCAGTTTAGTTCAGGCAAATTCACCCCTCCACTTT. This gives the protein CASSLVQANSPLHF.

This rearrangement joins TRBV5-1 to TRBJ2-1, with D hard to call. The germline gives CDR1 SGHRS, CDR2 YFSETQ. Trimming pared 0 bases from V and 9 bases from J, leaving 7 bases between. This CDR3 has 12 residues. As DNA, the CDR3 is TGCGCCAGCAGCTTGGCCGGAGCTGAGCAGTTCTTC. It encodes CASSLAGAEQFF.

The rearrangement uses TRBV5-4 and TRBJ2-5, with 9 bases aligning to TRBD1. The germline CDR1 and CDR2 sequences are SGHNT and YYREEE (reference sequence). V lost 0 bases, J lost 4 bases, and 4 bases stayed unmatched. The CDR3 consists of 15 residues. The CDR3 protein is CASSLAWDRVETQYF. The CDR3 region has the DNA TGTGCCAGCAGCTTGGCCTGGGACAGGGTAGAGACCCAGTACTTC.

This chain links TRBV19 with TRBJ2-5; D remains ambiguous. Trimming removed 1 base from V and 3 bases from J, with 15 bases in between. Germline V gene sequence: CDR1 LNHDA, CDR2 SQIVND (reference sequence). The CDR3 is 16 residues long. DNA for the CDR3: TGTGCCAGTAGTATAGGTGGGAAGGTTCGGGAAGAGACCCAGTACTTC. Amino acids: CASSIGGKVREETQYF.

V gene TRBV28 combines with J gene TRBJ1-2, with 7 bases matching TRBD1. The CDR3 consists of 14 residues. J lost 8 bases, V lost 5 bases, and 11 bases had no gene match. CDR1 MDHEN and CDR2 SYDVKM come from the germline V gene. The CDR3 reads CASSPNAGGYGYTF. In nucleotides, the CDR3 is TGTGCCAGCAGTCCTAATGCAGGGGGGTACGGCTACACCTTC.

CDR3 sequence: CASTPTGYSYEQYF. Written as DNA, the CDR3 is TGTGCCAGCACCCCAACAGGGTACTCCTACGAGCAGTACTTC. The rearrangement links TRBV25-1 to TRBJ2-7; possible D gene TRBD1, 6 bases. The V end was cut by 7 bases, the J end by 0 bases, with 13 bases between. CDR3 size: 14 residues. CDR1 is MGHDK, CDR2 SYGVNS, per germline.

The chain is built from TRBV27 and TRBJ2-7; 9 bases are a match to TRBD2. In germline, CDR1 is MNHEY, CDR2 SMNVEV (reference sequence). Trimming cost V 5 bases and J 1 base; bases outside gene matches: 6. This CDR3 contains 15 residues. In DNA form, the CDR3 reads TGTGCCAGCAGTGCACTTAGCGGGAGTTCCTACGAGCAGTACTTC. It yields the protein CASSALSGSSYEQYF.

The gene calls are TRBV4-2 and TRBJ1-2; 12 nucleotides match TRBD1. V shed 0 bases, J shed 8 bases, and the junction held 4 bases outside the gene matches. The CDR3 consists of 15 residues. Germline CDR1 reads LGHNA; CDR2 reads YNFKEQ. CDR3 nucleotides: TGTGCCAGCAGCCAAGAGGGACAGGGGGCCGACGGCTACACCTTC. Its protein product is CASSQEGQGADGYTF.

This rearrangement joins TRBV4-3 to TRBJ1-4; 7 nucleotides match TRBD1. Germline loops: CDR1 LGHNA, CDR2 YSLEER. CDR3 length equals 13 residues. Trimming removed 4 bases from V and 7 bases from J; junction bases left unmatched: 3. The CDR3 spells CASSRTGTEKLFF. DNA for the CDR3: TGCGCCAGCAGCCGGACAGGAACTGAAAAACTGTTTTTT.

The chain links TRBV5-8 to TRBJ1-1; D is ambiguous. Germline CDR1 SGHTS, CDR2 YDEGEE. V gave up 4 bases and J gave up 10 bases, with 17 bases separating them. This CDR3 region has 13 residues. The chain's CDR3 is CASSVGGLVVAFF. In DNA, the CDR3 is TGTGCCAGCAGCGTCGGAGGTCTGGTGGTAGCTTTCTTT.

The chain uses TRBV18 and TRBJ1-2; the match to TRBD1 covers 7 bases. J gave up 2 bases and V 2 bases, and 5 bases lay outside the gene matches. Germline lookup yields CDR1 KGHSH and CDR2 LQKENI. This CDR3 comprises 15 residues. This CDR3 reads CASSPSEQGNYGYTF. Written as DNA, the CDR3 is TGTGCCAGCTCACCATCCGAACAGGGGAACTATGGCTACACCTTC. The complete variable domain, with remaining parts taken from reference TRBV18 and TRBJ1-2, reads NAGVMQNPRHLVRRRGQEARLRCSPMKGHSHVYWYRQLPEEGLKFMVYLQKENIIDESGMPKERFSAEFPKEGPSILRIQQVVRGDSAAYFCASSPSEQGNYGYTFGSGTRLTVV.

V gene TRBV11-2 combines with J gene TRBJ2-7; D call uncertain. The germline V gene encodes CDR1 SGHAT and CDR2 FQNNGV. This CDR3 spans 13 amino acids. Trimming removed 1 base at V and 0 bases at J, with 4 bases between. The CDR3 sequence: CASSLVISYEQYF. In DNA, the CDR3 is TGTGCCAGCAGCTTAGTCATCTCCTACGAGCAGTACTTC.

The chain combines TRBV5-5 with TRBJ2-7; D not resolved. The CDR3 consists of 14 residues. The germline gives CDR1 SGHKS, CDR2 YYEKEE (reference sequence). Trimming removed 3 bases at V and 5 bases at J, with 15 bases between. This CDR3 is CASSSLWPADEQYF. CDR3 bases: TGTGCCAGCAGCTCTTTATGGCCGGCCGACGAGCAGTACTTC.

The chain links TRBV25-1 to TRBJ1-2; 7 bases agree with TRBD1. J lost 0 bases, V lost 3 bases, and 1 base had no gene match. Looked up from germline, CDR1 is MGHDK and CDR2 is SYGVNS. This CDR3 has 14 residues. This chain's CDR3 is CASSEGQTNYGYTF. CDR3 coding DNA: TGTGCCAGCAGTGAGGGACAGACTAACTATGGCTACACCTTC.

The chain couples TRBV9 to TRBJ2-5, with 10 bases identical to TRBD2. Trimming cost V 3 bases and J 4 bases; bases outside gene matches: 24. The CDR3 sequence is 21 residues long. Germline CDR1 is SGDLS and CDR2 is YYNGEE. The CDR3 DNA is TGTGCCAGCAGCGCCCGGGACGGTGGGGCTAGCGGGAGTATAGGCGGAGAGACCCAGTACTTC. This encodes CASSARDGGASGSIGGETQYF.